The source of this T cell receptor beta chain is a study of blood T cell repertoires in COVID-19. Whole-study context: Sites in the United States, Italy and Spain provided acute and convalescent COVID-19 samples.

From germline, CDR1 is MNHNY and CDR2 SVGAGI (reference sequence). The CDR3 is 14 amino acids. V lost 2 bases to trimming and J lost 4 bases, with 11 bases between them. Using immunoSEQ multiplex PCR, the repertoire was profiled, and TCRdb retains in-frame clones only, with some absent. The table has roughly 280,000 clones, roughly 90% seen once; the top ten hold around 10%. V usage is TRBV6-6 and J usage is TRBJ1-1; D is perhaps TRBD1 (6 bases). The sequence was collected from a woman between 25 and 40 years old with COVID-19, enrolled during active disease. Sequenced input: peripheral blood. The CDR3 loop reads CASSYGGQGTEAFF. In DNA, the CDR3 is TGTGCCAGCAGTTACGGGGGCCAGGGCACTGAAGCTTTCTTT.